This T cell receptor beta chain was captured by sequencing in a study of T cell responses to AZD1222 COVID-19 vaccine. Study context: Second-dose intervals near 4 or 12 weeks were combined.

As concerns this clone: Its antigen is not identified.

Study conclusions and caveats: Donors were largely white British and mainly female; clonal diversity was possibly underestimated.

V dropped 4 bases and J dropped 5 bases, with 8 bases sitting between them. CDR1 and CDR2 from the germline V gene are LNHNV and YYDKDF (reference sequence). This CDR3 has 12 residues. Sequenced by immunoSEQ multiplex PCR; TCRdb stores in-frame clones only, minus some. Of about 140,000 clones listed, around 90% are singletons. This specimen was peripheral blood, taken on day 0 of AZD1222 vaccination. The source is an adult in good health. V gene TRBV15 combines with J gene TRBJ1-2, with no clear D. CDR3 sequence reads: CATSMREYGYTF. For the CDR3, the DNA is TGTGCCACCAGCATGAGAGAGTATGGCTACACCTTC.